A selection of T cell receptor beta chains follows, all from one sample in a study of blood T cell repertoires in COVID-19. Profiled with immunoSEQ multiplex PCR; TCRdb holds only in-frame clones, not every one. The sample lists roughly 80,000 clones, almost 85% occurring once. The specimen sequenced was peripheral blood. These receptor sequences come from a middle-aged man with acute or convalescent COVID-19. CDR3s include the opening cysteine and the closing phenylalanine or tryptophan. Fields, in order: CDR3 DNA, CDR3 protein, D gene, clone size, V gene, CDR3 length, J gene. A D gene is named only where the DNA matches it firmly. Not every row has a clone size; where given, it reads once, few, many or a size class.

DNA: TGTGCCACCAGTGATGGGGACAGGGGGCCATCCAATGAGCAGTTCTTC
CDR3: CATSDGDRGPSNEQFF
D: TRBD1
size: -
V: TRBV24-1
length: 16
J: TRBJ2-1

DNA: TGTGCCAGCAGCTTAGCCGGACAGGTCAATCAGCCCCAGCATTTT
CDR3: CASSLAGQVNQPQHF
D: TRBD1
size: -
V: TRBV7-2
length: 15
J: TRBJ1-5

DNA: TGCGCCAGCAGCCAATTACGGGACAGAAACACTGAAGCTTTCTTT
CDR3: CASSQLRDRNTEAFF
D: TRBD1
size: -
V: TRBV4-1
length: 15
J: TRBJ1-1

DNA: TGTGCCAGCAGCTTCAGGCGCCCAAACTATGGCTACACCTTC
CDR3: CASSFRRPNYGYTF
D: -
size: -
V: TRBV11-2
length: 14
J: TRBJ1-2

DNA: TGCAGCGTTGGACAGTTCAGCACAGATACGCAGTATTTT
CDR3: CSVGQFSTDTQYF
D: -
size: -
V: TRBV29-1
length: 13
J: TRBJ2-3

DNA: TGTGCCAGCAGTTACTCCGCTAGCGGAGAGTCAGATACGCAGTATTTT
CDR3: CASSYSASGESDTQYF
D: TRBD2
size: -
V: TRBV6-6
length: 16
J: TRBJ2-3

DNA: TGTGCCAGCAGCCCTCTACCATTCGGACAGGGGATACCCTACGAGCAGTACTTC
CDR3: CASSPLPFGQGIPYEQYF
D: TRBD1
size: -
V: TRBV9
length: 18
J: TRBJ2-7

DNA: TGTGCCAGATCCAGGAGGGATAATTCACCCCTCCACTTT
CDR3: CARSRRDNSPLHF
D: -
size: -
V: TRBV2
length: 13
J: TRBJ1-6

DNA: TGTGCCAGCAGCGTAAGACAGGGGGCCTCAGATACGCAGTATTTT
CDR3: CASSVRQGASDTQYF
D: TRBD1
size: -
V: TRBV7-9
length: 15
J: TRBJ2-3

DNA: TGTGCCAGCAGCTTTAGCGGGAGTGTTGTTAATGAGCAGTTCTTC
CDR3: CASSFSGSVVNEQFF
D: TRBD2
size: -
V: TRBV7-2
length: 15
J: TRBJ2-1

DNA: TGTGCCACCAGTGGTGACAGAAACACCGGGGAGCTGTTTTTT
CDR3: CATSGDRNTGELFF
D: -
size: -
V: TRBV24-1
length: 14
J: TRBJ2-2

DNA: TGTGCCAGCAGCCGACTAGCGGAAGAGACCCAGTACTTC
CDR3: CASSRLAEETQYF
D: TRBD2
size: -
V: TRBV5-4
length: 13
J: TRBJ2-5

DNA: TGTGCCAGAAGCTTGGCAAGGATGGCGGGACGCTCCTACGAGCAGTACTTC
CDR3: CARSLARMAGRSYEQYF
D: -
size: -
V: TRBV5-3
length: 17
J: TRBJ2-7

DNA: TGTGCCAGCAGCCCGAGCGGGGAGGCGAATGAGCAGTTCTTC
CDR3: CASSPSGEANEQFF
D: TRBD2
size: medium-sized
V: TRBV4-2
length: 14
J: TRBJ2-1

DNA: TGTGCCACCCAGCGGGAGCTCTACAATGAGCAGTTCTTC
CDR3: CATQRELYNEQFF
D: TRBD2
size: -
V: TRBV19
length: 13
J: TRBJ2-1

DNA: TGTGCCAGTACTCCCTCTAGCGGATATAGCACAGATACGCAGTATTTT
CDR3: CASTPSSGYSTDTQYF
D: TRBD2
size: -
V: TRBV19
length: 16
J: TRBJ2-3

DNA: TGTGCCAGCAGTCCACTCGTCGGGTATAATGCTTTCTTT
CDR3: CASSPLVGYNAFF
D: -
size: -
V: TRBV6-2/TRBV6-3
length: 13
J: TRBJ1-1

DNA: TGTGCCAGCAGTCGATCTAATCGGGGCACTGAAGCTTTCTTT
CDR3: CASSRSNRGTEAFF
D: -
size: -
V: TRBV28
length: 14
J: TRBJ1-1

DNA: TGTGCCAGCAGCTTAGCGTACCTACCCGTAGCTAGCGCCCCGGGGTTCTTC
CDR3: CASSLAYLPVASAPGFF
D: -
size: -
V: TRBV7-2
length: 17
J: TRBJ2-1

DNA: TGTGCCAGCACTCTAGCGGGACCGAACACCGGGGAGCTGTTTTTT
CDR3: CASTLAGPNTGELFF
D: TRBD2
size: -
V: TRBV2
length: 15
J: TRBJ2-2

DNA: TGTGCCTGGAGTGTTTCGGGGGGGATTTCACCCCTCCACTTT
CDR3: CAWSVSGGISPLHF
D: -
size: -
V: TRBV30
length: 14
J: TRBJ1-6

DNA: TGTGCCAGCAGCGCTGCCAGGGCGAATTCACCCCTCCACTTT
CDR3: CASSAARANSPLHF
D: -
size: -
V: TRBV9
length: 14
J: TRBJ1-6

DNA: TGTGCCACCAGCAGAGCTCTAAGAGACTACACTGAAGCTTTCTTT
CDR3: CATSRALRDYTEAFF
D: -
size: once
V: TRBV15
length: 15
J: TRBJ1-1

DNA: TGTGCCAGCGCCCGTTCGGCCGGGTCACCCCTCCACTTT
CDR3: CASARSAGSPLHF
D: -
size: -
V: TRBV27
length: 13
J: TRBJ1-6

DNA: TGTGCCAGCAGCCGGAGCGGGGTGACCCAGTACTTC
CDR3: CASSRSGVTQYF
D: TRBD2
size: -
V: TRBV5-6
length: 12
J: TRBJ2-5

DNA: TGCGCCAGCAGGCCGACAGGGGGCCTAGGTGAGCAGTACTTC
CDR3: CASRPTGGLGEQYF
D: TRBD1
size: -
V: TRBV5-1
length: 14
J: TRBJ2-7

DNA: TGCGCCAGCATAGGCCCCGGGACTAGCGGGAGAAATGAGCAGTTCTTC
CDR3: CASIGPGTSGRNEQFF
D: TRBD2
size: -
V: TRBV10-1
length: 16
J: TRBJ2-1

DNA: TGTGCCAGCAGTTACTCACACGAACAGTGGCCCCAGCATTTT
CDR3: CASSYSHEQWPQHF
D: -
size: -
V: TRBV6-5
length: 14
J: TRBJ1-5

DNA: TGTGCCAGCAGTCCCCGGACTATCGGACCCTACGAGCAGTACTTC
CDR3: CASSPRTIGPYEQYF
D: -
size: -
V: TRBV28
length: 15
J: TRBJ2-7

DNA: TGTGCCAGCACCATAGACCCTCAGGGACCCCTCCACTTT
CDR3: CASTIDPQGPLHF
D: -
size: -
V: TRBV6-5
length: 13
J: TRBJ1-6

DNA: TGCGCCAGCAGCTTGGACCCTACTTCCACTGAAGCTTTCTTT
CDR3: CASSLDPTSTEAFF
D: -
size: -
V: TRBV5-1
length: 14
J: TRBJ1-1

DNA: TGTGCCAGCATGCGGCCAGGGGCGCCCTTAATGAACGAGCAGTACTTC
CDR3: CASMRPGAPLMNEQYF
D: -
size: -
V: TRBV28
length: 16
J: TRBJ2-7

DNA: TGTGCCAGCAGGCCCCTCTGGCAGATGCACTATGGCTACACCTTC
CDR3: CASRPLWQMHYGYTF
D: -
size: -
V: TRBV6-5
length: 15
J: TRBJ1-2

DNA: TGTGCCAGCAGCCTTACAGAGCTATATGGCTACACCTTC
CDR3: CASSLTELYGYTF
D: -
size: -
V: TRBV7-9
length: 13
J: TRBJ1-2

DNA: TGTGCCAGTAGTATATTCCCTTCAGGGTTCGGGAACACTGAAGCTTTCTTT
CDR3: CASSIFPSGFGNTEAFF
D: -
size: -
V: TRBV19
length: 17
J: TRBJ1-1

DNA: TGTGCCAGCAGCTGGTCTAGCGGGGGAGGCTCCTACAATGAGCAGTTCTTC
CDR3: CASSWSSGGGSYNEQFF
D: TRBD2
size: -
V: TRBV7-3
length: 17
J: TRBJ2-1

DNA: TGTGCCAGTAGTATCTCGGGGAACCGAGGCACAGATACGCAGTATTTT
CDR3: CASSISGNRGTDTQYF
D: -
size: -
V: TRBV19
length: 16
J: TRBJ2-3

DNA: TGTGCCAGCAGTCAGGGCCTTACATCTGGAAACACCATATATTTT
CDR3: CASSQGLTSGNTIYF
D: -
size: once
V: TRBV5-6
length: 15
J: TRBJ1-3

DNA: TGTGCCAGCAGGGCCGGCTGGGGGCTCAGCGGGGAGCTGTTTTTT
CDR3: CASRAGWGLSGELFF
D: -
size: -
V: TRBV7-9
length: 15
J: TRBJ2-2

DNA: TGTGCCAGCAGCCCAAGGACAGGCAATTCACCCCTCCACTTT
CDR3: CASSPRTGNSPLHF
D: TRBD1
size: -
V: TRBV11-1
length: 14
J: TRBJ1-6

DNA: TGTGCCAGCAGCTTAGACGGGAGGGCCCTAAATGAGCAGTTCTTC
CDR3: CASSLDGRALNEQFF
D: TRBD2
size: -
V: TRBV11-3
length: 15
J: TRBJ2-1

DNA: TGTGCCAGCAGCTTCCGGGACAGGGGGCGTATTAACACTGAAGCTTTCTTT
CDR3: CASSFRDRGRINTEAFF
D: TRBD1
size: -
V: TRBV5-4
length: 17
J: TRBJ1-1

DNA: TGTGCCTTGAGACAGGGGGGTGAAAAACTGTTTTTT
CDR3: CALRQGGEKLFF
D: TRBD1
size: once
V: TRBV30
length: 12
J: TRBJ1-4

DNA: TGTGCCAGCACCGGACTAAGCACAGATACGCAGTATTTT
CDR3: CASTGLSTDTQYF
D: -
size: -
V: TRBV4-2
length: 13
J: TRBJ2-3

DNA: TGTGCCAGCAGTCGAAACAGGGGGGCAGCCTCGTCTAATGAAAAACTGTTTTTT
CDR3: CASSRNRGAASSNEKLFF
D: TRBD1
size: -
V: TRBV27
length: 18
J: TRBJ1-4

DNA: TGTGCCAGCAGTTTCCGAACGAACACAGGGAGTTTGAGAGAGACCCAGTACTTC
CDR3: CASSFRTNTGSLRETQYF
D: -
size: -
V: TRBV28
length: 18
J: TRBJ2-5

DNA: TGTGCCAGCAGCGAGGGGACAGGCGATCGTTACTTC
CDR3: CASSEGTGDRYF
D: TRBD1
size: -
V: TRBV5-6
length: 12
J: TRBJ2-7

DNA: TGTGCCAGCAGCGTAGACCCACAGGGGAGGAGGGGCAATGAGCAGTTCTTC
CDR3: CASSVDPQGRRGNEQFF
D: -
size: -
V: TRBV9
length: 17
J: TRBJ2-1

DNA: TGCGCCAGCAGCCCGGACAGCCAAATTGGCTACACCTTC
CDR3: CASSPDSQIGYTF
D: -
size: few
V: TRBV5-1
length: 13
J: TRBJ1-2

DNA: TGTGCCAGCAGTTTTTACAGTGGCGAAAAACTGTTTTTT
CDR3: CASSFYSGEKLFF
D: -
size: -
V: TRBV6-5
length: 13
J: TRBJ1-4

DNA: TGTGCCAGCAGCTCACCTCATAAGGGAGACTATGGCTACACCTTC
CDR3: CASSSPHKGDYGYTF
D: -
size: -
V: TRBV7-2
length: 15
J: TRBJ1-2

DNA: TGTGCCAGCAGTTGGGAAACTAGCGGCTACGAGCAGTACTTC
CDR3: CASSWETSGYEQYF
D: TRBD2
size: -
V: TRBV28
length: 14
J: TRBJ2-7

DNA: TGTGCCAGCAGCCAAGATCCCGCGGGGACTAGTCGCCGGACAGATACGCAGTATTTT
CDR3: CASSQDPAGTSRRTDTQYF
D: TRBD2
size: -
V: TRBV14
length: 19
J: TRBJ2-3

DNA: TGTGCCAGCAGCTCCCTTACAGATACGCAGTATTTT
CDR3: CASSSLTDTQYF
D: -
size: once
V: TRBV9
length: 12
J: TRBJ2-3

DNA: TGTGCCTGGGGATTAGAAGGAAAGGACAGGGTAGGGGACACTGAAGCTTTCTTT
CDR3: CAWGLEGKDRVGDTEAFF
D: TRBD1
size: -
V: TRBV30
length: 18
J: TRBJ1-1

DNA: TGTGCCAGCAGTTCCGGGACAGGAAAAACTATGGCTAGGACCTTC
CDR3: CASSSGTGKTMARTF
D: TRBD1
size: -
V: TRBV6-4
length: 15
J: TRBJ1-2

DNA: TGTGCCAGCAGTACCGGGGAGGGTTGGGGCACTGAAGCTTTCTTT
CDR3: CASSTGEGWGTEAFF
D: -
size: -
V: TRBV5-4
length: 15
J: TRBJ1-1

DNA: TGTGCCAGCAGACTCCAGGGAATTGGTGAAAAACTGTTTTTT
CDR3: CASRLQGIGEKLFF
D: -
size: -
V: TRBV27
length: 14
J: TRBJ1-4

DNA: TGTGCCAGCAGTAACTTCCGGGACAGGAACTCTGGGGCCAACGTCCTGACTTTC
CDR3: CASSNFRDRNSGANVLTF
D: -
size: -
V: TRBV21-1
length: 18
J: TRBJ2-6

DNA: TGTGCCAGCAGTACAGGGATTAGCAATCAGCCCCAGCATTTT
CDR3: CASSTGISNQPQHF
D: -
size: few
V: TRBV25-1
length: 14
J: TRBJ1-5